One and the same sample provided the 17 T cell receptor beta chains below, sequenced in a study of T cells in Graves' hyperthyroidism and ophthalmopathy. RNA transcripts provided the source from which TCR beta CDR3 regions were amplified. The HTBI primer set drove a first-round RT-PCR of the TCR CDR3. TCRdb passed the multiplex PCR reads through MiXCR, listing each CDR3 protein once. Here the sample spans around 340,000 distinct CDR3 sequences, 15% to 20% being singletons. The specimen was blood. These receptors were obtained from a woman aged 50 to 60 with Graves' hyperthyroidism.

In this sample, this clonotype turned up many times. V gene TRBV6-1 combines with J gene TRBJ2-3, with 10 bases identical to TRBD1. The CDR3 consists of 15 residues. Per the germline V gene, CDR1 is MNHNS and CDR2 is SASEGT. Trimming took 4 bases from V and 0 from J; bases not matched to a gene: 1. The CDR3 DNA sequence: TGTGCCAGCAGTGGGACAGGGGGTAGCACAGATACGCAGTATTTT. It specifies CASSGTGGSTDTQYF.

For this clonotype: Its ends do not fully match the called genes, so a read error is possible. This chain links TRBV18 with TRBJ1-5; TRBD1 might be the D (5 bases). CDR3 length: 14 amino acids. In germline, CDR1 is KGHSH, CDR2 LQKENI. DNA for the CDR3: TGTGCCAGCTCACCAGGGCAGGGCGGTCAGCCCCGGCATTTT. Amino acid sequence: CASSPGQGGQPRHF.

The rearrangement uses TRBV28 and TRBJ1-2; maybe TRBD1 (5 bases). V was shortened by 6 bases and J by 3 bases, with 11 bases between the two germline ends. The length of the CDR3 is 13 residues. Germline V gene lookup returns CDR1 MDHEN and CDR2 SYDVKM. The CDR3 region is CASSPGRDYGYTF. Here the CDR3 DNA reads TGTGCCAGCAGCCCCGGCAGGGACTATGGCTACACCTTC.

V and J are TRBV7-6 and TRBJ2-3; no definite D call. CDR1 and CDR2 from the germline V gene are SGHVS and FNYEAQ. This CDR3 spans 13 amino acids. Trimming took 2 bases from V and 4 from J, leaving 7 bases between them. CDR3 nucleotides: TGTGCCAGCAGCTTAAACCGGCCAGATACGCAGTATTTT. The encoded protein is CASSLNRPDTQYF.

This sequence joins TRBV2 and TRBJ2-5, with TRBD1 identical over 9 bases. V dropped 10 bases and J dropped 3; count of bases not matched to a gene: 9. The germline V gene encodes CDR1 SNHLY and CDR2 FYNNEI. The CDR3 spans 14 residues. The CDR3 DNA reads as TGTGCCACCACCCGGGGACAGGGTAAAGAGACCCAGTACTTC. This gives the protein CATTRGQGKETQYF.

Ten or more counts support this clonotype. The chain joins TRBV3-1 to TRBJ1-1; D is undetermined. V was pared by 0 bases and J by 0 bases, with 8 bases between. The CDR3 is made up of 15 amino acids. The germline V gene has CDR1 LGHDT and CDR2 YNNKEL (reference sequence). The CDR3 is CASSQDNSLNTEAFF. The DNA of the CDR3 is TGTGCCAGCAGCCAAGATAACAGTCTGAACACTGAAGCTTTCTTT. The variable domain in full, with the rest retrieved from reference TRBV3-1 and TRBJ1-1, is DTAVSQTPKYLVTQMGNDKSIKCEQNLGHDTMYWYKQDSKKFLKIMFSYNNKELIINETVPNRFSPKSPDKAHLNLHINSLELGDSAVYFCASSQDNSLNTEAFFGQGTRLTVV.

This clonotype was seen a handful of times. V usage is TRBV20-1 and J usage is TRBJ1-2; the match to TRBD1 covers 9 bases. After removal of 6 bases from V and 5 bases from J, the junction contained 4 bases not matched to a gene. CDR3 length equals 12 residues. CDR1 is DFQATT, CDR2 SNEGSKA, per germline (reference sequence). The CDR3 is CSAGGTGYGYTF. CDR3 DNA sequence: TGCAGTGCCGGCGGGACAGGGTATGGCTACACCTTC.

This clonotype was seen ten or more times. The rearrangement uses TRBV11-2 and TRBJ2-1; D is perhaps TRBD1 (7 bases). V lost 4 bases and J lost 2, with 12 bases in between. The CDR3 is 15 amino acids. Germline-derived CDR1 and CDR2 are SGHAT and FQNNGV. This CDR3 reads CASSSTRGAYNEQFF. As DNA, the CDR3 is TGTGCCAGCAGCTCTACCAGGGGGGCCTACAATGAGCAGTTCTTC.

This clonotype was recorded many times. This chain links TRBV6-1 with TRBJ2-1, with TRBD2 matching 10 bases. V lost 8 bases, J lost 8 bases, and 6 bases stayed unmatched. The CDR3 has 13 residues. Germline assignment: CDR1 MNHNS and CDR2 SASEGT. CDR3 region: CASGLAGDYEQFF. The CDR3 DNA reads as TGTGCCAGCGGGCTAGCGGGAGATTATGAGCAGTTCTTC.

This clonotype appeared many times. This chain uses TRBV11-3 with TRBJ2-1, with D tentatively TRBD2 (6 bases). The CDR3 runs to 16 residues. Germline V gene data show CDR1 as SGHNT and CDR2 as YENEEA. Trimming removed 5 bases from V and 9 bases from J, with 23 bases in between. For the CDR3, the DNA is TGTGCCAGCAGCCCCCGGGGACTGGACTACTCGAGTGAGCAGTTCTTC. Translated, it gives CASSPRGLDYSSEQFF.

This clonotype was observed many times. The CDR3: CASSYGGGNEQYV. CDR3 in DNA: TGTGCCAGCAGTTACGGAGGGGGCAACGAGCAGTACGTC. The V and J genes are TRBV6-6 and TRBJ2-7, with a tentative D call TRBD1 (7 bases). This CDR3 is 13 amino acids long. Trimming removed 2 bases from V and 5 bases from J, with 10 bases in between. Germline CDR1 MNHNY, CDR2 SVGAGI (reference sequence).

The sample holds a few counts of this clonotype. CDR3 residues: CASSQGGPTLGYTF. In nucleotides, the CDR3 is TGTGCCAGCAGCCAAGGGGGTCCTACGCTTGGCTACACCTTC. The chain has TRBV14 and TRBJ1-2; the D is unclear. The CDR3 contains 14 residues. Germline V gene data show CDR1 as SGHDN and CDR2 as FVKESK. Trimming pared 1 base from V and 7 bases from J, leaving 13 bases between. The whole variable domain, filled in from reference TRBV14 and TRBJ1-2, reads EAGVTQFPSHSVIEKGQTVTLRCDPISGHDNLYWYRRVMGKEIKFLLHFVKESKQDESGMPNNRFLAERTGGTYSTLKVQPAELEDSGVYFCASSQGGPTLGYTFGSGTRLTVV.

This clonotype was observed at least ten times. This sequence joins TRBV28 and TRBJ1-2; perhaps TRBD1 as D (5 bases). Trimming removed 3 bases at V and 6 bases at J, with 20 bases between. CDR1 is MDHEN, CDR2 SYDVKM, per germline. CDR3 length: 16 amino acids. CDR3 DNA sequence: TGTGCCAGCAGTTTCTCCAGGGCCGGGGGGATGGATGGCTACACCTTC. As protein: CASSFSRAGGMDGYTF.

In its sample, this clonotype was seen a few times. The chain carries TRBV9 and TRBJ2-1; the match to TRBD2 covers 7 bases. With V trimmed by 7 bases and J by 7 bases, 8 bases remained unmatched. The CDR3 sequence is 13 residues long. CDR1 is SGDLS and CDR2 is YYNGEE in the germline V gene. The CDR3 DNA is TGTGCCAGCTGGGGGGAGGGTCGGAATGAGCAGTTCTTC. Protein product: CASWGEGRNEQFF.

The V and J genes are TRBV27 and TRBJ1-6; a possible D gene is TRBD1 (5 bases). The CDR3 runs to 20 residues. Germline-derived CDR1 and CDR2 are MNHEY and SMNVEV (reference sequence). Trimming took 5 bases from V and 0 from J, leaving 23 bases between them. The DNA for the CDR3 is TGTGCCAGCAGTCGGAAACCCCAGGACACGAAGGCCTCCTATAATTCACCCCTCCACTTT. Translation gives CASSRKPQDTKASYNSPLHF.

The CDR3 nucleotides are TGTGCCAGTTCTCAGGGGTCCTTTGAAAAACTGTTTTTT. Protein: CASSQGSFEKLFF. J is TRBJ1-4 and V is TRBV7-2, with a possible D match to TRBD1 (6 bases). The V and J ends lost 9 bases and 7 bases respectively, with 15 bases between them. CDR1 and CDR2 from the germline V gene are SGHTA and FQGNSA. This CDR3 has 13 residues.

The chain couples TRBV6-1 to TRBJ2-5, with unresolved D. CDR3 length: 11 amino acids. Germline V CDR1 and CDR2: MNHNS, SASEGT. Between the trimmed V and J ends, which lost 7 bases and 7 bases, there was a span of 10 bases. The CDR3, as DNA: TGTGCCAGCACCCAGTTCGGGACCCAGTACTTC. It encodes CASTQFGTQYF.